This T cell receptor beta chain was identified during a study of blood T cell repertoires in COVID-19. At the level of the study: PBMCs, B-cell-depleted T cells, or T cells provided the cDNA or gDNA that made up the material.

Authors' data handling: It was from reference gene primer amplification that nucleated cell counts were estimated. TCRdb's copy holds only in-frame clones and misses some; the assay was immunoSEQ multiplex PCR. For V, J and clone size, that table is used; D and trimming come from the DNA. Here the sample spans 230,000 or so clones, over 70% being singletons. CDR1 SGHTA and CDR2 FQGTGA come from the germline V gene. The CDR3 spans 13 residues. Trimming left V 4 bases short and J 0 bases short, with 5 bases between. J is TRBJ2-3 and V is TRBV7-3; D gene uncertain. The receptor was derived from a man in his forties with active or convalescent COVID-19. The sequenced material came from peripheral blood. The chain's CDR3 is CASSSLSTDTQYF. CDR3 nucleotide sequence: TGTGCCAGCAGCTCCCTTAGCACAGATACGCAGTATTTT.